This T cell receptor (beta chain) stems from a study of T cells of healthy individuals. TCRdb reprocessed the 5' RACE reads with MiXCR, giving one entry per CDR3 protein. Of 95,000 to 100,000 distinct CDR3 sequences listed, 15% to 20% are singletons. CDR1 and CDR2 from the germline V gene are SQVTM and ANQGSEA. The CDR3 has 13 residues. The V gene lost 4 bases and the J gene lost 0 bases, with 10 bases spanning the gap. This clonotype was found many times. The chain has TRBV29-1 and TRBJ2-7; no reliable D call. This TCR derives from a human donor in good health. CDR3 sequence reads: CSVVARSSYEQYF. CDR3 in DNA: TGCAGCGTTGTTGCGAGGAGCTCCTACGAGCAGTACTTC.